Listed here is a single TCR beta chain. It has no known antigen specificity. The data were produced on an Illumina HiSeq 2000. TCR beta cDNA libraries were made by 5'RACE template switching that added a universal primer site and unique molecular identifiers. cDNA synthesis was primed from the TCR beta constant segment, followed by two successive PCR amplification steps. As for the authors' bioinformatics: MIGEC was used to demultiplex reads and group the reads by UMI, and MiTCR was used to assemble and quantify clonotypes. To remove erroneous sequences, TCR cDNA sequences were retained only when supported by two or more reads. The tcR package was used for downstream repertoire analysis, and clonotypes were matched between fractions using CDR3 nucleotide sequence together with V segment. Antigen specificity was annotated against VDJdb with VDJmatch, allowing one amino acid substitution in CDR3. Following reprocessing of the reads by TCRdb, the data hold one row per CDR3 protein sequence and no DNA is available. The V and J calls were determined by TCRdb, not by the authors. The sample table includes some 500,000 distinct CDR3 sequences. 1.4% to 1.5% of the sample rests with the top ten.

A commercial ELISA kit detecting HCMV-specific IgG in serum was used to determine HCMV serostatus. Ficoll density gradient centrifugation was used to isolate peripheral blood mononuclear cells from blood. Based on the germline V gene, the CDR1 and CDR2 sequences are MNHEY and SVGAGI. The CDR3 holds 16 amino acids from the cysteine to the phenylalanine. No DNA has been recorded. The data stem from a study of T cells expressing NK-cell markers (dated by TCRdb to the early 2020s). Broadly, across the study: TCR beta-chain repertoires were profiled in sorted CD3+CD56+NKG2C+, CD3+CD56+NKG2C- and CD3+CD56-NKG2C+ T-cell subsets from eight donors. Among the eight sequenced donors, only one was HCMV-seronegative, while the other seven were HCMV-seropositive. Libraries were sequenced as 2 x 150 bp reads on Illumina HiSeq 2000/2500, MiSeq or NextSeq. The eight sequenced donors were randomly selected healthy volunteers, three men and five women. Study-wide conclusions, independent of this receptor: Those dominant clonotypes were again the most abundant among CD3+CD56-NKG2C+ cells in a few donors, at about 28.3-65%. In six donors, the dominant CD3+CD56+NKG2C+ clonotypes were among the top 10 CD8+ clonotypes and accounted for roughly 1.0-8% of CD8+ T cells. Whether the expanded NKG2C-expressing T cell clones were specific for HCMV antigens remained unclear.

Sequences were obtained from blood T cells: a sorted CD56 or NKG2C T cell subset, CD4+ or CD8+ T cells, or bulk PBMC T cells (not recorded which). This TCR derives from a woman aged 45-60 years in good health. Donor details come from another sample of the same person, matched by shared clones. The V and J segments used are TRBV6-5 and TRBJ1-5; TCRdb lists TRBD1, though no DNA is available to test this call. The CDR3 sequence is CASSPLVPGGNQPQHF.